Presented here are 32 T cell receptor beta chains from one specimen sequenced in a study of vaccination and CD4 T cells after COVID-19. The Oncomine TCR Beta short-read assay was applied to DNA of cultured CD4+ T cells. DNA came from CD4+ T cells after culture. A single record per CDR3 protein comes from TCRdb applying MiXCR to the PCR reads. The sample has around 10,000 distinct CDR3 sequences; 25% to 35% are singletons. These receptors have no identified antigens. Indicated treatment: roughly 11-day PBMC culture with coronavirus spike peptide pools or control peptides (ViraFEST assay). Ahead of the COVID-19 pandemic (2011-2018), the CD4+ T cells of the unexposed donor were collected. The sequenced material came from CD4+ T cells from blood, cultured in vitro. These receptors all come from a human donor in good health.

This rearrangement joins TRBV5-6 to TRBJ1-2; D not resolved. Trimming removed 5 bases at V and 1 base at J, with 12 bases between. CDR3 size: 14 residues. Germline CDR1 is SGHDT and CDR2 is YYEEEE. CDR3 in amino acids: CASSLRTDNYGYTF. The CDR3 DNA sequence: TGTGCCAGCAGTTTAAGGACCGATAACTATGGCTACACCTTC.

This clonotype occurred a few times. The chain joins TRBV25-1 to TRBJ1-2; 11 nucleotides align to TRBD1. The V gene end was trimmed by 3 bases and the J gene end by 7 bases; junction bases not matched to a gene: 10. Germline loops: CDR1 MGHDK, CDR2 SYGVNS. The CDR3 has 16 amino acids. Here the CDR3 reads CASSDPGQGVVRGYTF. The CDR3 DNA reads TGTGCCAGCAGTGACCCGGGACAGGGGGTTGTTCGTGGCTACACCTTC.

This rearrangement joins TRBV7-8 to TRBJ2-5, with D unresolved. V lost 0 bases and J lost 3, with 8 bases in between. The germline V gene encodes CDR1 SGHVS and CDR2 FQNEAQ. The CDR3 covers 14 residues. The chain's CDR3 is CASSLALGKETQYF. DNA for the CDR3: TGTGCCAGCAGCTTAGCGTTGGGAAAAGAGACCCAGTACTTC.

This chain uses TRBV4-3 with TRBJ1-1; tentatively, D is TRBD1 (6 bases). V lost 4 bases and J lost 0, with 9 bases in between. Germline V lookup: CDR1 LGHNA, CDR2 YSLEER. This CDR3 spans 14 amino acids. The CDR3 protein is CASSPGTLNTEAFF. The CDR3 DNA is TGCGCCAGCAGCCCCGGGACATTGAACACTGAAGCTTTCTTT.

The chain joins TRBV20-1 to TRBJ2-2; TRBD2 matches 7 bases. This CDR3 region has 13 residues. Germline assignment: CDR1 DFQATT and CDR2 SNEGSKA (reference sequence). V lost 5 bases to trimming and J lost 4 bases; unmatched junction nucleotides: 4. The CDR3 DNA reads TGCAGTGCTTGGGACTATACCACCGGGGAGCTGTTTTTT. This sequence encodes CSAWDYTTGELFF.

This clonotype has just a few counts. The chain links TRBV6-5 to TRBJ2-2, with D unresolved. The CDR3 runs 14 residues. Trimming cost V 4 bases and J 1 base, with 7 bases left between them. The germline V gene has CDR1 MNHEY and CDR2 SVGAGI. CDR3 amino acids: CASSLARNTGELFF. The CDR3, as DNA: TGTGCCAGCAGTTTGGCCAGGAACACCGGGGAGCTGTTTTTT.

This chain uses TRBV6-1 with TRBJ1-5, with no clear D. Germline V gene sequence: CDR1 MNHNS, CDR2 SASEGT. The CDR3 has 14 residues. The germline V and J ends were trimmed by 6 bases and 5 bases, with 14 bases remaining between them. The CDR3 sequence is CASSWGGLDQPQHF. CDR3 nucleotide sequence: TGTGCCAGCAGCTGGGGAGGATTGGATCAGCCCCAGCATTTT.

Within the sample, this clonotype is medium-sized. CDR3 DNA: TGCAGTGCTAGAGATCGAGTTCATTCTCAGCCCCAGCATTTT. Protein product: CSARDRVHSQPQHF. The rearrangement links TRBV20-1 to TRBJ1-5, with unresolved D. Trimming left V 0 bases short and J 6 bases short, with 12 bases between. The CDR3 length is 14 residues. Looked up from germline, CDR1 is DFQATT and CDR2 is SNEGSKA (reference sequence).

The chain uses TRBV7-2 and TRBJ2-5; D is unclear. The V end was cut by 1 base, the J end by 3 bases, with 3 bases between. Germline V gene sequence: CDR1 SGHTA, CDR2 FQGNSA. The CDR3 extends over 12 amino acids. Here the CDR3 reads CASSLVKETQYF. The CDR3 nucleotides read TGTGCCAGCAGCTTAGTAAAAGAGACCCAGTACTTC.

Of note for this clonotype: One end of the junction does not line up with germline, which may come from a read error. The chain uses TRBV28 and TRBJ2-3, with D unclear. CDR1 is MDHEN, CDR2 SYDVKM, per germline. The CDR3 sequence is 13 residues long. CDR3 coding DNA: TGTGCCAGCAGTTTTGCTAACACAGACACGCAGTATTTT. Amino acid sequence: CASSFANTDTQYF.

This clonotype came up a few times. The chain couples TRBV19 to TRBJ2-1; TRBD2 matches 13 bases. CDR1 and CDR2 from the germline V gene are LNHDA and SQIVND (reference sequence). CDR3 length equals 15 residues. The V gene end was trimmed by 7 bases and the J gene end by 9 bases; junction bases not matched to a gene: 9. CDR3 in amino acids: CASTLRGLAGVEQFF. The CDR3 bases are TGTGCCAGTACCTTGAGAGGACTAGCGGGAGTTGAGCAGTTCTTC.

The chain carries TRBV19 and TRBJ1-1; D gene unclear. This CDR3 contains 12 residues. V lost 4 bases and J lost 3, with 6 bases in between. Germline loops: CDR1 LNHDA, CDR2 SQIVND (reference sequence). CDR3 DNA sequence: TGTGCCAGTAGTACCTACGACACTGAAGCTTTCTTT. Protein product: CASSTYDTEAFF. Looking up the rest from reference TRBV19 and TRBJ1-1 gives the full variable domain: DGGITQSPKYLFRKEGQNVTLSCEQNLNHDAMYWYRQDPGQGLRLIYYSQIVNDFQKGDIAEGYSVSREKKESFPLTVTSAQKNPTAFYLCASSTYDTEAFFGQGTRLTVV.

The CDR3 DNA follows: TGTGCCAGCAGTTTATCACTGAACACTGAAGCTTTCTTT. Translated: CASSLSLNTEAFF. This chain uses TRBV28 with TRBJ1-1; D is unclear. V was trimmed by 1 base and J by 0 bases, leaving 3 bases between them. The CDR3 totals 13 residues. Looked up from germline, CDR1 is MDHEN and CDR2 is SYDVKM.

The V call is TRBV19, the J call TRBJ1-1, with no clear D. This CDR3 contains 13 residues. V lost 3 bases, J lost 4 bases, and 9 bases lay in between. From germline, CDR1 is LNHDA and CDR2 SQIVND (reference sequence). CDR3 DNA sequence: TGTGCCAGTAGTATTGGGCGGACCACTGAAGCTTTCTTT. It yields the protein CASSIGRTTEAFF. Full variable domain (rest looked up from reference TRBV19 and TRBJ1-1): DGGITQSPKYLFRKEGQNVTLSCEQNLNHDAMYWYRQDPGQGLRLIYYSQIVNDFQKGDIAEGYSVSREKKESFPLTVTSAQKNPTAFYLCASSIGRTTEAFFGQGTRLTVV.

The V and J genes are TRBV5-5 and TRBJ2-1; TRBD1 aligns across 9 bases. The CDR3 has 17 amino acids. With 4 bases clipped from V and 4 bases from J, the junction kept 12 bases outside the gene matches. Germline CDR1 is SGHKS and CDR2 is YYEKEE (reference sequence). CDR3 residues: CASSGRWRDRVYNEQFF. CDR3 in DNA: TGTGCCAGCAGCGGGCGGTGGCGGGACAGGGTATACAATGAGCAGTTCTTC.

This chain links TRBV6-1 with TRBJ1-6; 7 bases align to TRBD1. After removal of 10 bases from V and 8 bases from J, the junction contained 17 bases not matched to a gene. In germline, CDR1 is MNHNS, CDR2 SASEGT. The length of the CDR3 is 16 residues. The CDR3 bases are TGTGCCACTATCCGGGGCGACAGGGCATTTTATTCACCCCTCCACTTT. Translating it yields CATIRGDRAFYSPLHF.

The CDR3 spells CAWSVGLRGLYEQYF. The CDR3 nucleotides are TGTGCCTGGAGTGTAGGCTTACGGGGGCTCTACGAGCAGTACTTC. J is TRBJ2-7 and V is TRBV30, with D possibly called TRBD1 or TRBD2 (6 bases each). The CDR3 sequence is 15 residues long. V was trimmed by 0 bases and J by 3 bases, leaving 15 bases between them. CDR1 and CDR2 (germline): GTSNPN, SVGIG (reference sequence).

This clonotype was counted a few times. The rearrangement uses TRBV6-2 or TRBV6-3 and TRBJ1-3, with D possibly TRBD1 on 5 matching bases. The CDR3 is 17 residues long. The V end was cut by 6 bases, the J end by 0 bases, with 18 bases between. Germline-derived CDR1 and CDR2 are MNHEY and SVGEGT. The CDR3 DNA follows: TGTGCCAGCAGATCCCGGGACCGGCCAAACTCTGGAAACACCATATATTTT. The encoded protein is CASRSRDRPNSGNTIYF.

This clonotype was seen a few times. The chain uses TRBV7-9 and TRBJ1-1; no clear D gene. CDR1 and CDR2 from the germline V gene are SEHNR and FQNEAQ (reference sequence). V was shortened by 4 bases and J by 3 bases, with 12 bases between the two germline ends. The CDR3 has 14 amino acids. CDR3 in DNA: TGTGCCAGCAGCTGGGGTGGACTCTACACTGAAGCTTTCTTT. Its translation: CASSWGGLYTEAFF.

To note about this clonotype: A clone one base away is much larger, so this may be a read error. The genes are TRBV28 and TRBJ1-2; TRBD1 agrees at 7 bases. The V segment lost 6 bases and the J segment 2 bases; nucleotides outside the gene matches: 6. Germline CDR1 reads MDHEN; CDR2 reads SYDVKM. This CDR3 is 14 amino acids long. In DNA form, the CDR3 reads TGTGCCAGCAGAGAACAGGGGAGAAACTATGGCTACACCTTC. Its protein is CASREQGRNYGYTF.

This clonotype was counted a few times. This sequence joins TRBV6-1 and TRBJ2-7; D possibly uses TRBD1 or TRBD2 (5 bases each). This CDR3 is built from 14 residues. Germline CDR1 MNHNS, CDR2 SASEGT. V was clipped by 6 bases and J by 4 bases, with 16 bases between them. The DNA for the CDR3 is TGTGCCAGCAGCTCGGGACGTAGGTTATACGAGCAGTACTTC. The encoded protein is CASSSGRRLYEQYF.

The table lists this clonotype with a few counts. The gene calls are TRBV6-2 or TRBV6-3 and TRBJ1-1; maybe TRBD1 (5 bases). Deletions cut 2 bases from V and 4 bases from J, with 14 bases between. The CDR3 is 15 residues long. Per germline, CDR1 MNHEY and CDR2 SVGEGT. CDR3: CASSYSGGVITEAFF. The CDR3, as DNA: TGTGCCAGCAGTTACAGTGGAGGGGTTATCACTGAAGCTTTCTTT.

This clonotype has just a few counts. The chain joins TRBV6-5 to TRBJ1-3, with 9 positions matching TRBD1. CDR1 MNHEY and CDR2 SVGAGI come from the germline V gene. V shed 2 bases, J shed 6 bases, and the junction held 8 bases outside the gene matches. This CDR3 contains 16 residues. The CDR3 DNA sequence: TGTGCCAGCAGTTACGTCGGGACAGGGAGTCAAAACACCATATATTTT. Translating gives CASSYVGTGSQNTIYF.

This clonotype was recorded a few times. The rearrangement links TRBV28 to TRBJ1-1, with 9 bases fitting TRBD1. CDR3 length: 16 residues. The V and J ends lost 6 bases and 6 bases, in that order; junction bases with no gene match: 14. CDR1 MDHEN and CDR2 SYDVKM come from the germline V gene. CDR3 residues: CASSPLGQGVSAEAFF. CDR3 coding DNA: TGTGCCAGCAGCCCCTTGGGACAGGGAGTGAGCGCTGAAGCTTTCTTT. The complete variable domain, with remaining parts taken from reference TRBV28 and TRBJ1-1, reads DVKVTQSSRYLVKRTGEKVFLECVQDMDHENMFWYRQDPGLGLRLIYFSYDVKMKEKGDIPEGYSVSREKKERFSLILESASTNQTSMYLCASSPLGQGVSAEAFFGQGTRLTVV.

This chain connects TRBV7-2 to TRBJ2-1, with 11 bases lining up with TRBD2. The V and J ends lost 3 bases and 15 bases, in that order; junction bases with no gene match: 7. CDR1 is SGHTA and CDR2 is FQGNSA in the germline V gene. The CDR3 totals 13 residues. For the CDR3, the DNA is TGTGCCAGCAGCTTTAGCGGGAGGGGACCCCCGTTCTTC. Amino acid sequence: CASSFSGRGPPFF.

This clonotype was seen a few times. V gene TRBV30 combines with J gene TRBJ2-3; maybe TRBD2 (7 bases). Germline V gene sequence: CDR1 GTSNPN, CDR2 SVGIG (reference sequence). The CDR3 sequence is 13 residues long. Trimming left V 2 bases short and J 5 bases short, with 11 bases between. The CDR3 DNA sequence: TGTGCCTGGAGTAGGGGGGGAGTAGATACGCAGTATTTT. As protein: CAWSRGGVDTQYF.

V gene TRBV28 combines with J gene TRBJ1-5, with no clear D. Germline V gene sequence: CDR1 MDHEN, CDR2 SYDVKM. Trimming took off 3 bases at V and 1 base at J, with 16 bases between the two ends. CDR3 length equals 17 residues. CDR3 sequence reads: CASSFPWRRRSNQPQHF. CDR3 nucleotide sequence: TGTGCCAGCAGTTTTCCGTGGAGGAGGAGAAGCAATCAGCCCCAGCATTTT.

CDR3 amino acids: CASSLGLGKTQYF. The CDR3, as DNA: TGTGCCAGCAGCTTAGGACTAGGAAAGACCCAGTACTTC. This sequence joins TRBV7-2 and TRBJ2-5; possible D gene TRBD2, 6 bases. CDR1 is SGHTA, CDR2 FQGNSA, per germline. Trimming left V 1 base short and J 6 bases short, with 9 bases between. This CDR3 comprises 13 residues. The whole variable domain, filled in from reference TRBV7-2 and TRBJ2-5, reads GAGVSQSPSNKVTEKGKDVELRCDPISGHTALYWYRQSLGQGLEFLIYFQGNSAPDKSGLPSDRFSAERTGGSVSTLTIQRTQQEDSAVYLCASSLGLGKTQYFGPGTRLLVL.

This clonotype was seen a handful of times. The genes are TRBV4-2 and TRBJ1-2; 7 nucleotides agree with TRBD1. J lost 3 bases, V lost 2 bases, and 6 bases had no gene match. The germline V gene has CDR1 LGHNA and CDR2 YNFKEQ. The CDR3 consists of 15 residues. The CDR3 nucleotides are TGTGCCAGCAGCCAAATCGAAACAGGGGACTATGGCTACACCTTC. Translated: CASSQIETGDYGYTF.

The V and J genes are TRBV2 and TRBJ1-5, with a tentative D call TRBD1 (5 bases). The germline V gene has CDR1 SNHLY and CDR2 FYNNEI. CDR3 length: 13 residues. Trimming cost V 4 bases and J 10 bases, with 14 bases left between them. CDR3 residues: CASSGGNPSPQHF. The CDR3 nucleotides are TGTGCCAGCAGTGGGGGGAACCCATCTCCCCAGCATTTT. Together with reference TRBV2 and TRBJ1-5, the CDR3 gives the full variable domain: EPEVTQTPSHQVTQMGQEVILRCVPISNHLYFYWYRQILGQKVEFLVSFYNNEISEKSEIFDDQFSVERPDGSNFTLKIRSTKLEDSAMYFCASSGGNPSPQHFGDGTRLSIL.

This clonotype came up a few times. V and J are TRBV15 and TRBJ2-1; 7 nucleotides line up with TRBD1. Germline V gene lookup returns CDR1 LNHNV and CDR2 YYDKDF (reference sequence). Trimming took 5 bases from V and 2 from J; bases not matched to a gene: 15. CDR3 size: 18 residues. CDR3: CATSPHLGDRVTYNEQFF. The CDR3 bases are TGTGCCACCAGCCCTCACTTAGGGGACAGAGTAACCTACAATGAGCAGTTCTTC. The complete variable domain, with remaining parts taken from reference TRBV15 and TRBJ2-1, reads DAMVIQNPRYQVTQFGKPVTLSCSQTLNHNVMYWYQQKSSQAPKLLFHYYDKDFNNEADTPDNFQSRRPNTSFCFLDIRSPGLGDTAMYLCATSPHLGDRVTYNEQFFGPGTRLTVL.

This clonotype was recorded a few times. The rearrangement joins TRBV27 to TRBJ2-1; TRBD1 aligns across 8 bases. The CDR3 extends over 16 amino acids. Germline assignment: CDR1 MNHEY and CDR2 SMNVEV (reference sequence). Unmatched junction bases numbered 6, after V lost 5 bases and J lost 0 bases. CDR3 DNA: TGTGCCAGCAGTACTCACACAGGGGGCTCCTACAATGAGCAGTTCTTC. Translating it yields CASSTHTGGSYNEQFF.